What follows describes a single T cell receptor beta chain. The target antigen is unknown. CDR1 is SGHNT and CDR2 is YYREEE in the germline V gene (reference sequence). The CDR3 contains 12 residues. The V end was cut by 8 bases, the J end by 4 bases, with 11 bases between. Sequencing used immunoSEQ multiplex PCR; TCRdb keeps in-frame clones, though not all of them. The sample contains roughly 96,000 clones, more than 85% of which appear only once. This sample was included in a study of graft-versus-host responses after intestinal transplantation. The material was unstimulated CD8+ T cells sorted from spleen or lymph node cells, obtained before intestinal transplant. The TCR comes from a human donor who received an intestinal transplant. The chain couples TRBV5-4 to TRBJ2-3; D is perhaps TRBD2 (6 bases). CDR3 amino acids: CASAEGPDTQYF. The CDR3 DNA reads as TGTGCCAGTGCGGAGGGCCCAGATACGCAGTATTTT.